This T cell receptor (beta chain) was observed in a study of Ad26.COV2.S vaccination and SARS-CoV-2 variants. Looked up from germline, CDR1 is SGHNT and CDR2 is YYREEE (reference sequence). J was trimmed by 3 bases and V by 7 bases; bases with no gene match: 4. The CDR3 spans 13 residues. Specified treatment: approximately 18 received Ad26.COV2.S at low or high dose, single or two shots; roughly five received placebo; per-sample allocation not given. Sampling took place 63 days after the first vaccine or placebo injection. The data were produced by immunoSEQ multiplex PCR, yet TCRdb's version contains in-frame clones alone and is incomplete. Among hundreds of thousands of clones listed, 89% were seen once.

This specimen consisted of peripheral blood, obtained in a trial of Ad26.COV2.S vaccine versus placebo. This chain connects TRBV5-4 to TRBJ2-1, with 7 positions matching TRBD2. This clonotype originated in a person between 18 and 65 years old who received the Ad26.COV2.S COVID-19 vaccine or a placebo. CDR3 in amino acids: CASSAGLYNEQFF. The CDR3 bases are TGTGCCAGCTCAGCGGGGCTCTACAATGAGCAGTTCTTC.